The 9 T cell receptor beta chains given below trace back to one sample, sequenced in a study of pediatric ulcerative colitis. TCRdb keeps only in-frame clones here, not all; method: immunoSEQ multiplex PCR. The data hold around 40,000 clones, with roughly 70% observed a single time. One to two pinch biopsies were taken from the rectum during colonoscopy. Sample: gut tissue. The origin of the receptors is a boy younger than 18 with severe ulcerative colitis.

The rearrangement uses TRBV7-8 and TRBJ2-7; D may match TRBD1 or TRBD2 (5 bases each). The CDR3 sequence is 14 residues long. Deletions cut 3 bases from V and 5 bases from J, with 14 bases between. The germline V gene has CDR1 SGHVS and CDR2 FQNEAQ. The CDR3 nucleotides read TGTGCCAGCAGCTTTGAGGGGCACGGGGACGAGCAGTACTTC. Amino acid sequence: CASSFEGHGDEQYF.

The rearrangement uses TRBV30 and TRBJ1-2; tentative D call: TRBD1 (6 bases). The V end was cut by 5 bases, the J end by 5 bases, with 18 bases between. Germline lookup yields CDR1 GTSNPN and CDR2 SVGIG (reference sequence). The CDR3 consists of 14 residues. In nucleotides, the CDR3 is TGTGCCTGGGCGACAGGCCCGAGACGTTATGGCTACACCTTC. Translated: CAWATGPRRYGYTF.

This clone was seen only a few times. The chain joins TRBV7-2 to TRBJ2-1; D unresolved. The CDR3 is made up of 12 amino acids. CDR1 and CDR2 (germline): SGHTA, FQGNSA. V lost 5 bases to trimming and J lost 8 bases, with 10 bases between them. The CDR3 spells CASSDFVDEQFF. As DNA, the CDR3 is TGTGCCAGCAGCGACTTTGTGGATGAGCAGTTCTTC. Based on the CDR3 plus reference TRBV7-2 and TRBJ2-1, the full variable domain is GAGVSQSPSNKVTEKGKDVELRCDPISGHTALYWYRQSLGQGLEFLIYFQGNSAPDKSGLPSDRFSAERTGGSVSTLTIQRTQQEDSAVYLCASSDFVDEQFFGPGTRLTVL.

This clone was recorded a few times. The V gene is TRBV5-1, the J gene TRBJ1-2; tentative D call: TRBD1 (6 bases). The length of the CDR3 is 14 residues. The V end was cut by 5 bases, the J end by 6 bases, with 17 bases between. Looked up from germline, CDR1 is SGHRS and CDR2 is YFSETQ. In nucleotides, the CDR3 is TGCGCCAGCAGGAACAGGGAACTATCGGATGGCTACACCTTC. This encodes CASRNRELSDGYTF.

V is TRBV11-3 and J is TRBJ1-2, with D perhaps matching TRBD1 (5 bases). Trimming pared 2 bases from V and 10 bases from J, leaving 11 bases between. Germline CDR1 and CDR2: SGHNT and YENEEA. The CDR3 has 12 residues. The DNA of the CDR3 is TGTGCCAGCAGCTTACCTTGGGACTACTACACCTTC. Translating gives CASSLPWDYYTF.

This clone has just a few counts. The CDR3 here is CASSTEIYEQYF. Here the CDR3 DNA reads TGTGCCAGCTCGACCGAAATCTACGAGCAGTACTTC. J is TRBJ2-7 and V is TRBV18; D is unresolved. The CDR3 has 12 residues. V gave up 6 bases and J gave up 3 bases, with 9 bases separating them. Looked up from germline, CDR1 is KGHSH and CDR2 is LQKENI.

This chain connects TRBV28 to TRBJ1-1; D is possibly TRBD1 (6 bases). From germline, CDR1 is MDHEN and CDR2 SYDVKM. The CDR3 has 16 amino acids. The ends were cut back, 8 bases at V and 1 base at J, with 20 bases in the middle. The CDR3 bases are TGTGCCAGCCTCGTAAAGGGGGGGGAGGGGAACACTGAAGCTTTCTTT. It codes for CASLVKGGEGNTEAFF.

This chain links TRBV4-1 with TRBJ1-4; D possibly corresponds to TRBD1 (6 bases). Germline values: CDR1 MGHRA, CDR2 YSYEKL. CDR3 length: 15 amino acids. Between the trimmed V and J ends, which lost 1 base and 7 bases, there was a span of 13 bases. The CDR3 is CASSQGPRGLEKLFF. The CDR3 DNA is TGCGCCAGCAGCCAAGGTCCCAGGGGTCTTGAAAAACTGTTTTTT.

The chain is built from TRBV18 and TRBJ1-1, with D possibly TRBD1 on 6 matching bases. CDR1 and CDR2 (germline): KGHSH, LQKENI. The CDR3 contains 13 residues. Trimming removed 3 bases from V and 8 bases from J, with 13 bases in between. The CDR3 loop reads CASSPQRTAEAFF. The CDR3 DNA is TGTGCCAGCTCACCCCAGCGGACAGCCGAAGCTTTCTTT.